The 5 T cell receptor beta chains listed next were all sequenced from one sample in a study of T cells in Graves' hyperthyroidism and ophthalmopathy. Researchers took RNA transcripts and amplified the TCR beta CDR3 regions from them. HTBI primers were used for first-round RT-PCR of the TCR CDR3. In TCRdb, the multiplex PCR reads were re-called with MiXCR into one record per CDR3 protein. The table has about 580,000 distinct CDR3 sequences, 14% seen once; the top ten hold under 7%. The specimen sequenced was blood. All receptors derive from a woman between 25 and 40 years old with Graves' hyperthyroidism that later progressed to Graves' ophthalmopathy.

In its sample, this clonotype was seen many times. DNA for the CDR3: TGCAGTGCTAGAAGAGAATATAGGGCGGGAGGGACAGATACGCAGTATTTT. Protein: CSARREYRAGGTDTQYF. The chain joins TRBV20-1 to TRBJ2-3; 9 bases are a match to TRBD2. With 2 bases clipped from V and 3 bases from J, the junction kept 12 bases outside the gene matches. The CDR3 totals 17 residues. In germline, CDR1 is DFQATT, CDR2 SNEGSKA (reference sequence).

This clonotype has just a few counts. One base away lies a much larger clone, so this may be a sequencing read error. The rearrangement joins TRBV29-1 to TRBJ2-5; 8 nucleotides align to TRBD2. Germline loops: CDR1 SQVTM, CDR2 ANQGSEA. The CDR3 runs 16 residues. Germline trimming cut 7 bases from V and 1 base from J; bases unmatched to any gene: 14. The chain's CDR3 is CSGGAGGEVTQETQYF. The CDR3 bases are TGCAGCGGCGGGGCGGGGGGCGAAGTGACCCAAGAGACCCAGTACTTC.

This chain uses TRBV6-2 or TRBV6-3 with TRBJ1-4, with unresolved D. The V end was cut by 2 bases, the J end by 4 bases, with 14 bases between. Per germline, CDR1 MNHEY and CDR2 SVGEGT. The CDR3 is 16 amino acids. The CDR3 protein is CASSYRTGFYNEKLFF. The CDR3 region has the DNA TGTGCCAGCAGTTACCGGACTGGATTCTATAATGAAAAACTGTTTTTT.

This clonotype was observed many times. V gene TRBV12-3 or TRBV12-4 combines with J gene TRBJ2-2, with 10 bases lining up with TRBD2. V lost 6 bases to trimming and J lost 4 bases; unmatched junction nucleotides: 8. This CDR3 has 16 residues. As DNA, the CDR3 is TGTGCCAGCAGAGTACGTAGCGGGAGGCGCACCGGGGAGCTGTTTTTT. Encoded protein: CASRVRSGRRTGELFF.

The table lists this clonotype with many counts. CDR3 DNA sequence: TGTGCCAGCAGTTCAGACCCGGGACAGGTCGCTGAAGCTTTCTTT. Translating gives CASSSDPGQVAEAFF. The chain recombines TRBV6-1 with TRBJ1-1; 8 positions match TRBD1. Germline V gives CDR1 MNHNS, CDR2 SASEGT. The CDR3 totals 15 residues. J was trimmed by 6 bases and V by 5 bases; bases with no gene match: 11.